These 30 T cell receptor beta chains were sequenced from one sample in a study of blood T cells in healthy people across ages. Primers used in a second PCR of roughly 7 to 11 cycles were a sample-barcoded 5' primer and a J-beta primer mix. TCRdb fed the 5' RACE reads into MiXCR, producing one record per CDR3 protein. Altogether over 1.5 million distinct CDR3 sequences are present, around 50% being singletons, with the ten largest covering 2.1%. Sequencing was performed on blood. These receptors originate from a woman aged 40-49 years in good health.

This sequence joins TRBV6-1 and TRBJ1-5; D may be TRBD1 (6 bases). CDR1 is MNHNS and CDR2 is SASEGT in the germline V gene. The V gene lost 4 bases and the J gene lost 5 bases, with 9 bases spanning the gap. The length of the CDR3 is 13 residues. In DNA form, the CDR3 reads TGTGCCAGCAGTGCAGGGGATTATCAGCCCCAGCATTTT. It codes for CASSAGDYQPQHF.

This chain links TRBV28 with TRBJ1-2; 8 positions agree with TRBD1. This CDR3 contains 14 residues. CDR1 and CDR2 (germline): MDHEN, SYDVKM. With V trimmed by 6 bases and J by 4 bases, 7 bases remained unmatched. The CDR3 sequence is CASRVQGAPYGYTF. In DNA, the CDR3 is TGTGCCAGCAGGGTTCAGGGGGCTCCCTATGGCTACACCTTC.

The rearrangement joins TRBV28 to TRBJ2-1; TRBD1 matches at 9 bases. The germline V gene has CDR1 MDHEN and CDR2 SYDVKM. The CDR3 spans 16 residues. V was pared by 5 bases and J by 6 bases, with 11 bases of the junction left unmatched. The CDR3 sequence: CASSAPGQGSLNEQFF. Here the CDR3 DNA reads TGTGCCAGCAGTGCGCCGGGACAGGGTTCGCTCAATGAGCAGTTCTTC.

This chain uses TRBV20-1 with TRBJ2-1, with 7 bases matching TRBD1. Germline V gene sequence: CDR1 DFQATT, CDR2 SNEGSKA (reference sequence). The J segment lost 13 bases and the V segment lost 6 bases, leaving 12 bases of the junction unmatched. The CDR3 contains 12 residues. The CDR3 DNA reads TGCAGTGCGGACAGGAAGACGCTAGGTCAGTTCTTC. It translates to CSADRKTLGQFF.

This clonotype was seen a handful of times. J is TRBJ2-5 and V is TRBV7-3; TRBD2 aligns across 11 bases. Germline CDR1 and CDR2: SGHTA and FQGTGA. The CDR3 is made up of 16 amino acids. V gave up 0 bases and J gave up 1 base; unmatched junction bases: 1. The CDR3 is CASSLTGTSGQETQYF. The CDR3 DNA is TGTGCCAGCAGCTTAACCGGGACTAGCGGCCAAGAGACCCAGTACTTC.

This rearrangement joins TRBV24-1 to TRBJ2-3; the match to TRBD2 covers 9 bases. V dropped 6 bases and J dropped 2; count of bases not matched to a gene: 11. Germline V gene sequence: CDR1 KGHDR, CDR2 SFDVKD. The CDR3 sequence is 17 residues long. Here the CDR3 DNA reads TGTGCCACCAGTTCCCCCAGACTAGCGGACAACACAGATACGCAGTATTTT. It translates to CATSSPRLADNTDTQYF.

This clonotype came up a few times. The chain carries TRBV12-3 or TRBV12-4 and TRBJ2-5; 9 nucleotides match TRBD1. V shed 7 bases, J shed 4 bases, and the junction held 4 bases outside the gene matches. CDR3 length equals 13 residues. This CDR3 is CASTLGQGETQYF. The CDR3, as DNA: TGTGCCAGCACCCTGGGACAGGGAGAGACCCAGTACTTC.

This clonotype was found a few times. The CDR3: CASSYRGDSPLHF. CDR3 nucleotides: TGTGCCAGCAGTTACAGGGGGGATTCACCCCTCCACTTT. The rearrangement joins TRBV6-6 to TRBJ1-6; D perhaps matches TRBD1 (6 bases). The CDR3 length is 13 residues. Trimming left V 2 bases short and J 8 bases short, with 7 bases between. Looked up from germline, CDR1 is MNHNY and CDR2 is SVGAGI (reference sequence).

This clonotype is a singleton in its sample. This probably arose from a read error, given a far larger clone one base away. The V call is TRBV20-1, the J call TRBJ2-3; no definite D call. Germline-derived CDR1 and CDR2 are DFQATT and SNEGSKA (reference sequence). This CDR3 has 10 residues. CDR3 amino acids: CSASTDAQYF. In DNA, the CDR3 is TGCAGTGCTAGCACAGATGCGCAGTATTTT.

This chain joins TRBV29-1 and TRBJ1-2; no clear D gene. V was cut by 2 bases and J by 8 bases, with 15 bases left in between. Per the germline V gene, CDR1 is SQVTM and CDR2 is ANQGSEA. CDR3 length equals 13 residues. The CDR3 DNA reads TGCAGCGTTGAAATGGAAAACCGAGCAGGCTACACCTTC. It codes for CSVEMENRAGYTF.

The chain recombines TRBV20-1 with TRBJ2-3, with 8 bases that match TRBD1. The CDR3 is made up of 15 amino acids. CDR1 and CDR2 from the germline V gene are DFQATT and SNEGSKA (reference sequence). V trimming: 5 bases; J trimming: 0 bases; junction bases outside the gene matches: 7. This chain's CDR3 is CSAPLGQVSTDTQYF. DNA of the CDR3: TGCAGTGCTCCGCTGGGACAGGTCAGCACAGATACGCAGTATTTT.

As DNA, the CDR3 is TGTGCCACCAGTGATTTGGGGACAGGGGAGAGGAATGAAAAACTGTTTTTT. This translates into CATSDLGTGERNEKLFF. This chain joins TRBV24-1 and TRBJ1-4; 10 bases agree with TRBD1. V gave up 0 bases and J gave up 5 bases; unmatched junction bases: 5. CDR1 KGHDR and CDR2 SFDVKD come from the germline V gene. CDR3 length: 17 residues.

The chain employs TRBV5-4 and TRBJ2-5; the match to TRBD2 covers 8 bases. The CDR3 loop spans 16 amino acids. V gave up 0 bases and J gave up 5 bases; unmatched junction bases: 9. The germline V gene has CDR1 SGHNT and CDR2 YYREEE (reference sequence). This chain's CDR3 is CASSLVLPGGHETQYF. In nucleotides, the CDR3 is TGTGCCAGCAGCTTGGTATTGCCGGGGGGGCACGAGACCCAGTACTTC.

The chain is built from TRBV6-2 or TRBV6-3 and TRBJ2-5; 9 nucleotides match TRBD1. V shed 6 bases and J 11 bases; nucleotides not matched to a gene: 19. CDR3 length: 16 residues. Germline lookup yields CDR1 MNHEY and CDR2 SVGEGT. As DNA, the CDR3 is TGTGCCAGCAGCCAGGGATATAACACTGGGGACAGGGAGCAGTACTTC. This codes for CASSQGYNTGDREQYF.

The chain uses TRBV14 and TRBJ2-1, with 12 nucleotides matching TRBD2. V lost 4 bases and J lost 9; bases outside the gene matches: 16. From germline, CDR1 is SGHDN and CDR2 FVKESK. CDR3 length: 18 residues. The CDR3 DNA reads TGTGCCAGCAGCCGGGGACTAGCGGGTTCCTCCCCCGGCGGTGAGCAGTTCTTC. Encoded protein: CASSRGLAGSSPGGEQFF.

This chain joins TRBV4-1 and TRBJ2-1; perhaps TRBD2 as D (6 bases). From germline, CDR1 is MGHRA and CDR2 YSYEKL. The CDR3 contains 16 residues. Trimming removed 1 base from V and 0 bases from J, with 10 bases in between. The CDR3 region is CASSQGGGNSYNEQFF. In nucleotides, the CDR3 is TGCGCCAGCAGCCAAGGTGGGGGGAACTCCTACAATGAGCAGTTCTTC.

V usage is TRBV7-9 and J usage is TRBJ2-4, with D perhaps TRBD1 (6 bases). Trimming shortened V by 2 bases and J by 3 bases, and 14 bases separated the two germline ends. The CDR3 has 16 residues. Germline V gene data show CDR1 as SEHNR and CDR2 as FQNEAQ (reference sequence). This chain's CDR3 is CASSLHIQGSKNIQYF. CDR3 bases: TGTGCCAGCAGCTTACACATACAGGGAAGCAAAAACATTCAGTACTTC.

This chain uses TRBV19 with TRBJ1-2; D uncertain. The CDR3 has 12 amino acids. CDR1 is LNHDA, CDR2 SQIVND, per germline (reference sequence). Trimming removed 4 bases at V and 6 bases at J, with 9 bases between. The CDR3 reads CASSRFPDGYTF. CDR3 bases: TGTGCCAGTAGTAGGTTCCCGGATGGCTACACCTTC. Together with reference TRBV19 and TRBJ1-2, the CDR3 gives the full variable domain: DGGITQSPKYLFRKEGQNVTLSCEQNLNHDAMYWYRQDPGQGLRLIYYSQIVNDFQKGDIAEGYSVSREKKESFPLTVTSAQKNPTAFYLCASSRFPDGYTFGSGTRLTVV.

This clonotype was recorded once. This chain links TRBV6-5 with TRBJ1-6; no reliable D call. V gave up 0 bases and J gave up 11 bases, with 5 bases separating them. The CDR3 contains 12 residues. Looked up from germline, CDR1 is MNHEY and CDR2 is SVGAGI. The CDR3 spells CASSYSGPPLHF. The CDR3 DNA sequence: TGTGCCAGCAGTTACTCAGGGCCACCCCTCCACTTT.

Points on this clonotype: Germline is not matched at one junction end, which may reflect a read error. This chain connects TRBV29-1 to TRBJ1-2; D not certain. Germline CDR1 SQVTM, CDR2 ANQGSEA. CDR3 size: 14 residues. CDR3 DNA: TGCAGCGTTGAAAGTCAGTCCCCTAACTATGGCTACACCTTT. Its protein is CSVESQSPNYGYTF.

This clonotype was seen a handful of times. The chain links TRBV11-2 to TRBJ2-4; 9 bases align to TRBD2. In germline, CDR1 is SGHAT, CDR2 FQNNGV. The J segment lost 0 bases and the V segment lost 6 bases, leaving 12 bases of the junction unmatched. CDR3 length: 18 residues. The CDR3 spells CASSPNSGGKLAKNIQYF. The DNA of the CDR3 is TGTGCCAGCAGTCCTAATAGCGGGGGCAAGCTAGCCAAAAACATTCAGTACTTC.

The genes are TRBV4-3 and TRBJ2-3; TRBD2 agrees at 7 bases. Trimming removed 0 bases from V and 2 bases from J; junction bases left unmatched: 8. From germline, CDR1 is LGHNA and CDR2 YSLEER. There are 17 residues in the CDR3. The CDR3 here is CASSQDLLAAITDTQYF. DNA for the CDR3: TGCGCCAGCAGCCAAGATTTGCTAGCGGCGATCACAGATACGCAGTATTTT.

V and J are TRBV20-1 and TRBJ2-4; 8 bases fit TRBD1. The closer fit of TRBJ2-7 to the DNA end suggests the J call may be wrong. Looked up from germline, CDR1 is DFQATT and CDR2 is SNEGSKA (reference sequence). CDR3 length: 15 amino acids. DNA for the CDR3: TGCAGTGCTCCCTCTGACGACACAGGGGGAGCCGAGCAGTACTTC. Its translation is CSAPSDDTGGAEQYF.

The CDR3 is CASSYSGGAEQFF. In DNA, the CDR3 is TGTGCCAGCAGTTACTCGGGAGGCGCCGAGCAGTTCTTC. The rearrangement joins TRBV6-5 to TRBJ2-1; a weak D match, TRBD2 (6 bases). V was pared by 0 bases and J by 10 bases, with 10 bases between. Germline V gene data show CDR1 as MNHEY and CDR2 as SVGAGI. The CDR3 consists of 13 residues.

CDR3 region: CATARGSVSTDTQYF. Here the CDR3 DNA reads TGTGCCACCGCCCGGGGGAGCGTTAGCACAGATACGCAGTATTTT. The chain is built from TRBV10-3 and TRBJ2-3; a weak D match, TRBD2 (6 bases). Germline lookup yields CDR1 ENHRY and CDR2 SYGVKD. This CDR3 has 15 amino acids. The V and J ends lost 10 bases and 0 bases respectively, with 17 bases between them.

This clonotype was counted a few times. The chain joins TRBV28 to TRBJ2-5; weak D call: TRBD1 (5 bases). V was trimmed by 4 bases and J by 4 bases, leaving 16 bases between them. The CDR3 has 15 amino acids. CDR1 is MDHEN, CDR2 SYDVKM, per germline. Written as DNA, the CDR3 is TGTGCCAGCAGTTCTAGACAGACGCGGAGAGAGACCCAGTACTTC. This encodes CASSSRQTRRETQYF. Looking up the rest from reference TRBV28 and TRBJ2-5 gives the full variable domain: DVKVTQSSRYLVKRTGEKVFLECVQDMDHENMFWYRQDPGLGLRLIYFSYDVKMKEKGDIPEGYSVSREKKERFSLILESASTNQTSMYLCASSSRQTRRETQYFGPGTRLLVL.

This clonotype is a singleton in its sample. The V call is TRBV7-9, the J call TRBJ1-2; D possibly corresponds to TRBD1 (5 bases). The CDR3 covers 14 residues. V was clipped by 5 bases and J by 8 bases, with 18 bases between them. Per the germline V gene, CDR1 is SEHNR and CDR2 is FQNEAQ (reference sequence). The DNA of the CDR3 is TGTGCCAGCAGCATTTTGGGGGGGGATTACGGCTACACCTTC. Translation gives CASSILGGDYGYTF.

The chain recombines TRBV25-1 with TRBJ1-5; D is uncertain. The CDR3 is 14 amino acids. CDR1 is MGHDK, CDR2 SYGVNS, per germline. Trimming shortened V by 4 bases and J by 0 bases, and 7 bases separated the two germline ends. The CDR3 loop reads CASSGQTSNQPQHF. The CDR3 bases are TGTGCCAGCAGTGGCCAGACTAGCAATCAGCCCCAGCATTTT.

The chain is built from TRBV7-2 and TRBJ2-7; perhaps TRBD1 as D (6 bases). V was cut by 5 bases and J by 7 bases, with 15 bases left in between. In germline, CDR1 is SGHTA, CDR2 FQGNSA. The CDR3 loop spans 13 amino acids. Here the CDR3 DNA reads TGTGCCAGCAGCCCCGGGACACCTATTGAGCAGTACTTC. It codes for CASSPGTPIEQYF.

The table lists this clonotype with a few counts. The CDR3 loop is CATTGSGFGYTF. CDR3 coding DNA: TGTGCCACCACAGGGAGTGGGTTCGGCTACACCTTC. The V and J genes are TRBV12-3 or TRBV12-4 and TRBJ1-2, with a weak D call TRBD1 (6 bases). The CDR3 totals 12 residues. V was clipped by 10 bases and J by 8 bases, with 17 bases between them.